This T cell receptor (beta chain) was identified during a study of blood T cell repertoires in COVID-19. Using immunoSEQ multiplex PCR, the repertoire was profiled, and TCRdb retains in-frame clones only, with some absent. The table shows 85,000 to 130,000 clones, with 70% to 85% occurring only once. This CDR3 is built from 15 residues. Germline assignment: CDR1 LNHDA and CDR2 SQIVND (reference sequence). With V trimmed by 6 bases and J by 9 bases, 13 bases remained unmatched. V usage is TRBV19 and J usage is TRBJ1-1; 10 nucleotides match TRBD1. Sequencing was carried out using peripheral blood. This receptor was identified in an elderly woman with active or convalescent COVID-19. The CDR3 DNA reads TGTGCCAGTAGCTCGGTGACAGGGGGCGGTCAGAAAGCTTTCTTT. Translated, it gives CASSSVTGGGQKAFF. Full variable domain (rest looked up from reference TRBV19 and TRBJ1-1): DGGITQSPKYLFRKEGQNVTLSCEQNLNHDAMYWYRQDPGQGLRLIYYSQIVNDFQKGDIAEGYSVSREKKESFPLTVTSAQKNPTAFYLCASSSVTGGGQKAFFGQGTRLTVV.